The 3 T cell receptor beta chains in this list originate from one sample, sequenced in a study of T cell clonality in common variable immunodeficiency. Study-level points and caveats: In common variable immunodeficiency, TCR beta chains reportedly carried fewer deletions and N-nucleotide insertions.

The method was immunoSEQ multiplex PCR; TCRdb's version includes in-frame clones alone and lacks a portion of them. Recorded here are about 20,000 clones, none singletons. No antigen has been identified for these receptors. The source material was peripheral blood mononuclear cells. The source is a human donor with common variable immunodeficiency.

Details on this clone: The sequenced fragment ends 3 residues before the CDR3 boundary, so the rest is inferred from the germline J gene. The chain joins TRBV19 to TRBJ1-6; D gene ambiguous. This CDR3 has 16 residues. CDR1 LNHDA and CDR2 SQIVND come from the germline V gene (reference sequence). The V and J ends lost 5 bases and 0 bases respectively, with 11 bases between them. CDR3 sequence reads: CASSPRSRSYNSPLHF. Incomplete CDR3 DNA: TGTGCCAGTAGTCCGCGATCCCGCTCCTATAATTCACCC.

This clone was seen a handful of times. The read ends 3 residues early relative to the CDR3; the germline J gene fills the gap. The chain has TRBV19 and TRBJ2-1; 14 bases align to TRBD2. V was clipped by 5 bases and J by 9 bases; unmatched bases: 6. Germline CDR1 and CDR2: LNHDA and SQIVND (reference sequence). The CDR3 sequence is 15 residues long. The part of the CDR3 DNA that was read is TGTGCCAGTAGTGCTGGGACTAGCGGGAGAGGTGAG. Its protein is CASSAGTSGRGE. The complete CDR3 protein is CASSAGTSGRGEQFF.

The DNA read from the CDR3 is TGTGCCAGCAGTATCTTTGAG. This sequence encodes CASSIFE. The whole CDR3 protein is CASSIFEQFF. The V call is TRBV7-9, the J call TRBJ2-1, with D unresolved. The CDR3 goes on 3 residues after the read ends, and that part is filled in from the germline J gene. This CDR3 is built from 10 residues. Germline CDR1 is SEHNR and CDR2 is FQNEAQ (reference sequence). V lost 6 bases and J lost 9, with 6 bases in between. Filled out from reference TRBV7-9 and TRBJ2-1, the complete variable domain reads DTGVSQNPRHKITKRGQNVTFRCDPISEHNRLYWYRQTLGQGPEFLTYFQNEAQLEKSRLLSDRFSAERPKGSFSTLEIQRTEQGDSAMYLCASSIFEQFFGPGTRLTVL.